Sequencing of this T cell receptor (beta chain) was carried out in a study of blood T cell repertoires in COVID-19. The wider study: Sample material is recorded as cDNA or gDNA derived from T cells, B-cell-depleted T cells, or PBMCs.

This clone has more than one count but fewer than ten. Assay used: immunoSEQ multiplex PCR; TCRdb lists only in-frame clones, some missing. The table has about 150,000 clones, almost 80% seen once. The germline V and J ends were trimmed by 4 bases and 5 bases, with 15 bases remaining between them. This CDR3 spans 14 amino acids. In germline, CDR1 is MNHEY, CDR2 SVGAGI. The chain recombines TRBV6-5 with TRBJ2-7; D is possibly TRBD2 (6 bases). Sequencing used peripheral blood. This receptor was taken from a man in his fifties or sixties with active or convalescent COVID-19. The CDR3 DNA follows: TGTGCCAGCAGTTGGAGGGGCGGTGGGCACGAGCAGTACTTC. Its translation is CASSWRGGGHEQYF.